This T cell receptor beta chain was found in a study of shared clonotypes between healthy human individuals. General study results and limits: The rarefaction results pointed to incomplete sorted-subset sequencing despite large depth.

The data were produced by immunoSEQ multiplex PCR, yet TCRdb's version contains in-frame clones alone and is incomplete. The repertoire includes roughly 2.5 million clones, 90% to 95% of them detected once, and 0.13% to 0.15% sits in the top ten. On this clone itself: The target antigen is unknown.

Sequencing was done on a sample of naive CD4+ T cells sorted from blood. Indicated subset: CD45RA+ positively selected. The source is a man aged 18 to 29 in good health.

The CDR3 sequence: CASSQDLQQALEKTQYF. In DNA form, the CDR3 reads TGCGCCAGCAGCCAAGATTTACAACAGGCCCTCGAGAAGACCCAGTACTTC. This chain joins TRBV4-1 and TRBJ2-5; weak D call: TRBD1 (5 bases). From germline, CDR1 is MGHRA and CDR2 YSYEKL. Trimming removed 0 bases from V and 6 bases from J, with 20 bases in between. The CDR3 is made up of 17 amino acids.